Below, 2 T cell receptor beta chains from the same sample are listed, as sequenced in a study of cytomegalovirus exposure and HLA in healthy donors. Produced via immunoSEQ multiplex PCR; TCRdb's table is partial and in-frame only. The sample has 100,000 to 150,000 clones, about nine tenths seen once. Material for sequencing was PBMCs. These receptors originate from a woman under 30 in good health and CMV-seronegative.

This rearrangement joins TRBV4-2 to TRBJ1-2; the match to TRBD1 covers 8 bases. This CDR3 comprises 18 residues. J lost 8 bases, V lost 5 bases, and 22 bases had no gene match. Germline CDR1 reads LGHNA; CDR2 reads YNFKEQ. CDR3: CASSKTAGTGAFSLGYTF. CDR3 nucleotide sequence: TGTGCCAGCAGCAAAACAGCCGGGACAGGAGCTTTCTCCTTAGGCTACACCTTC.

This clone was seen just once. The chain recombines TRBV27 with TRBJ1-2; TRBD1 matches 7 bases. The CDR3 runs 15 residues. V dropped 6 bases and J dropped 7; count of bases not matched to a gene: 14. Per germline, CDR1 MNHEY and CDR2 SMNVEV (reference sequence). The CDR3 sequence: CASRRIDRESFGYTF. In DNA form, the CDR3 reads TGTGCCAGCAGGAGAATAGACAGGGAGTCTTTTGGCTACACCTTC.